This TCR beta chain was identified in a study of T-cell reconstitution after alpha-beta-depleted transplantation in children. Study results and limitations: It was surviving recipient T cells and thymic progenitors that gave some patients high TCRbeta diversity at day 60. Several hundred expanded graft clones reportedly were the source of alpha-beta T cells about two months after transplant. Newly generated T cells supplied most T-cell counts and diversity one year post-transplant.

Many counts were recorded for this clonotype. What it binds is not known. Construction of the TCRbeta library involved unique molecular identifiers. TCRdb passed the PCR reads through MiXCR, listing each CDR3 protein once. The data hold a few hundred thousand distinct CDR3 sequences, with 13% observed a single time. The V gene lost 4 bases and the J gene lost 1 base, with 6 bases spanning the gap. CDR3 length: 13 amino acids. Germline V gives CDR1 SGHAT, CDR2 FQNNGV. This clonotype originated in a male patient between 5 and 17 years old who had a stem cell transplant for acute myeloid leukemia, so the T cells may come from the graft donor. The chain is built from TRBV11-2 and TRBJ2-3, with D maybe TRBD2 (6 bases). This specimen was PBMCs, mostly from graft donor cells, taken 360 days after TCRalphabeta/CD19-depleted stem cell transplant. The CDR3 loop reads CASSWGGTDTQYF. The CDR3 nucleotides read TGTGCCAGCAGCTGGGGGGGCACAGATACGCAGTATTTT.